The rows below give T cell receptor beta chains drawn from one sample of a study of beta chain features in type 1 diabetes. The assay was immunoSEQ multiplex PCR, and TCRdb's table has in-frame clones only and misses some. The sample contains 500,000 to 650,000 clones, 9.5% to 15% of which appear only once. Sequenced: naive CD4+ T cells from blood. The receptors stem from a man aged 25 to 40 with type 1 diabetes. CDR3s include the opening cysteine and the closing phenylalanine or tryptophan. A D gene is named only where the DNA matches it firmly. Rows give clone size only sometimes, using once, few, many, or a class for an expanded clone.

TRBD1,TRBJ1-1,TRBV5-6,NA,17,TGTGCCAGCAGATTTACAGGGGGCCCACGTATGAACACTGAAGCTTTCTTT,CASRFTGGPRMNTEAFF
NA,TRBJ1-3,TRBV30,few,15,TGTGCCTGGAGTGGGGTAGCTAGCTCTGGAAACACCATATATTTT,CAWSGVASSGNTIYF
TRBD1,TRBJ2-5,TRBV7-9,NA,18,TGTGCCAGCAGCTTAGGCCCCCGAGCAGGGGGCCGGCAAGAGACCCAGTACTTC,CASSLGPRAGGRQETQYF
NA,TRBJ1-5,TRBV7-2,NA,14,TGTGCCAGCAGCTTAGCTACGTACAATCAGCCCCAGCATTTT,CASSLATYNQPQHF
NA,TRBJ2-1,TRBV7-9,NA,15,TGTGCCAGCAGCCCAACAGGTGGGGGACACAATGAGCAGTTCTTC,CASSPTGGGHNEQFF
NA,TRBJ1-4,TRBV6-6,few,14,TGTGCCAGCGGCGGGCGACAAGCCAATGAAAAACTGTTTTTT,CASGGRQANEKLFF
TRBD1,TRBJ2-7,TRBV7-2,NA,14,TGTGCCAGCAGCTTACAAGGACAGGGCTACGAGCAGTACTTC,CASSLQGQGYEQYF
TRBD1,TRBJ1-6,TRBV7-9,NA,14,TGTGCCAGCAGCCTGACAGGGGTCAATTCACCCCTCCACTTT,CASSLTGVNSPLHF
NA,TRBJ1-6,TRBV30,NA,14,TGTGCCTGGAGTGTTCAGCCATCGGGTTCACCCCTCCACTTT,CAWSVQPSGSPLHF
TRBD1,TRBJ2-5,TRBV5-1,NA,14,TGCGCCAGCAGCCGGGACAGGGTGGGGGAGACCCAGTACTTC,CASSRDRVGETQYF
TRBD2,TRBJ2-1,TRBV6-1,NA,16,TGTGCCAGCAGTGCCATAGCGGGGGCCGGCGAGAATGAGCAGTTCTTC,CASSAIAGAGENEQFF
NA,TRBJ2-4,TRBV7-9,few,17,TGTGCCAGCAGCTCAGTAACAGGGGAGGCGGCCAAAAACATTCAGTACTTC,CASSSVTGEAAKNIQYF
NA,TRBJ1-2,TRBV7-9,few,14,TGTGCCAGCAGCTTAGCCAGCCTTGACTATGGCTACACCTTC,CASSLASLDYGYTF
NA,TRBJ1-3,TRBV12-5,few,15,TGTGCTAGTGGTTTGGTGGAGAGCTCTGGAAACACCATATATTTT,CASGLVESSGNTIYF
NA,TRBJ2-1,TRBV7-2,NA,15,TGTGCCAGCCAAAGATCGTCAGCCGGAGGCACTGAGCAGTTCTTC,CASQRSSAGGTEQFF
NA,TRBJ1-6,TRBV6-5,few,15,TGTGCCAGCAGTTACGAAGGCAGGGCGGATTCACCCCTCCACTTT,CASSYEGRADSPLHF
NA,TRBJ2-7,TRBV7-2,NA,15,TGTGCCAGCAGCTCCCGGGTCTGGGGGACCTACGAGCAGTACTTC,CASSSRVWGTYEQYF
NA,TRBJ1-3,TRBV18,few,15,TGTGCCAGCTCTCCTGGTACCACCCCTGGAAACACCATATATTTT,CASSPGTTPGNTIYF
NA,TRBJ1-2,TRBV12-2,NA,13,TGTGCAAGTCGCTTAGTTAACAGGGATGGCTACACCTTC,CASRLVNRDGYTF
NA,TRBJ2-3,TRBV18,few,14,TGTGCCAGCTCTCTTCTAGCTGCCACAGATACGCAGTATTTT,CASSLLAATDTQYF
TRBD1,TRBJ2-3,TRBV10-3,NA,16,TGTGCCATCAGTGAGTCGACAGGGGGAAGCACAGATACGCAGTATTTT,CAISESTGGSTDTQYF
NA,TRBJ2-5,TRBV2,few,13,TGTGCCAGCAGGGCCGGGAGCAAAGAGACCCAGTACTTC,CASRAGSKETQYF
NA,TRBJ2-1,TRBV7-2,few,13,TGTGCCAGCAGCTTAGGAGAGTACAATGAGCAGTTCTTC,CASSLGEYNEQFF